The clone carrying this T cell receptor (beta chain) was found once. What it binds is not known. CDR1 is SGHRS, CDR2 YFSETQ, per germline. V was shortened by 1 base and J by 4 bases, with 8 bases between the two germline ends. The CDR3 has 14 amino acids. This sample is drawn from a study of identical twins' blood T cells. TCRdb itself ran the 5' RACE reads through MiXCR, one entry per CDR3 protein. The table has fewer than 450,000 distinct CDR3 sequences, over 25% seen once. Broader study findings: Environmental influences on twin similarity could not be excluded.

V usage is TRBV5-1 and J usage is TRBJ2-2; no clear D gene. The clonotype originates from a woman between 18 and 49 years old in good health. Material for sequencing was PBMCs. The CDR3 sequence is CASSLSPSTGELFF. The CDR3 DNA reads TGCGCCAGCAGCTTGTCCCCGTCCACCGGGGAGCTGTTTTTT.